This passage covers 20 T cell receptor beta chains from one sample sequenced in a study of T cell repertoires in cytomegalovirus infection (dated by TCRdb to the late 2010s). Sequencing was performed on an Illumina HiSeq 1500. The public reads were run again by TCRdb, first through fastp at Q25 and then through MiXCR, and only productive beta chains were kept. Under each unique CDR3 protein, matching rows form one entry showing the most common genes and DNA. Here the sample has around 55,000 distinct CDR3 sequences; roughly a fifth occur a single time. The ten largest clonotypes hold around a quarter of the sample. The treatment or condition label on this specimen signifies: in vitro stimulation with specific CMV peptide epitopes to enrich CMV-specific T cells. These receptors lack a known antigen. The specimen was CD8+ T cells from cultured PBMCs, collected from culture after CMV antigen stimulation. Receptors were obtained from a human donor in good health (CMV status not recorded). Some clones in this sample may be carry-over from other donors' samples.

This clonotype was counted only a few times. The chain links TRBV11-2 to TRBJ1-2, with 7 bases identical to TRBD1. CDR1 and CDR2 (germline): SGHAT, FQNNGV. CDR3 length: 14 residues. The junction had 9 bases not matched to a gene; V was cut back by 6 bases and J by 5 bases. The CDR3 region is CASRAGTAIYGYTF. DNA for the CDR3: TGTGCCAGCAGAGCAGGGACAGCGATTTATGGCTACACCTTC.

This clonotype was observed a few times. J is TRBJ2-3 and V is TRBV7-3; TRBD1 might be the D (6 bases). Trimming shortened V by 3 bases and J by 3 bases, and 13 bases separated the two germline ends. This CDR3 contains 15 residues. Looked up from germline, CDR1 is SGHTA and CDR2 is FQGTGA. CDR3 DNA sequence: TGTGCCAGCAGCTTCAGGGGAAGGATTACAGATACGCAGTATTTT. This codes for CASSFRGRITDTQYF.

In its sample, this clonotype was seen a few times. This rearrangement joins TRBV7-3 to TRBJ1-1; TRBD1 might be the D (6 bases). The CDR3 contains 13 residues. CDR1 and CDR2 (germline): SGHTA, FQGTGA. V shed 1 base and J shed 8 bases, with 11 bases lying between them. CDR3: CASSLKGGGEAFF. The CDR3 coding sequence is TGTGCCAGCAGCTTAAAGGGGGGCGGAGAAGCTTTCTTT.

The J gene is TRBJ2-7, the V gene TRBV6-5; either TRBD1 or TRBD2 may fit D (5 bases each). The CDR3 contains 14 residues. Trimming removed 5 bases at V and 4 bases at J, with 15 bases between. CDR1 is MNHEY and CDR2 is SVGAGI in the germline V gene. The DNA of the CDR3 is TGTGCCAGCAGTCTCCGGGACCATACGTACGAGCAGTACTTC. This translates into CASSLRDHTYEQYF.

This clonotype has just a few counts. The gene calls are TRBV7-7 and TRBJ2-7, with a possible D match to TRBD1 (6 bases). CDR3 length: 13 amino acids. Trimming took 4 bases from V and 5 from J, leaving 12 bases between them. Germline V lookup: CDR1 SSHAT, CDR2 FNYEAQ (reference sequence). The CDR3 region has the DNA TGTGCCAGCAGCTCAACCTCAGGGGACGAGCAGTACTTC. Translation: CASSSTSGDEQYF.

The CDR3 loop reads CASSYGHHGYTF. For the CDR3, the DNA is TGTGCCAGCAGCTATGGACATCATGGCTACACCTTC. The V gene is TRBV7-2, the J gene TRBJ1-2, with D perhaps TRBD1 (5 bases). Trimming took 4 bases from V and 6 from J, leaving 9 bases between them. CDR1 and CDR2 from the germline V gene are SGHTA and FQGNSA. CDR3 length: 12 residues. The full variable domain, in which reference TRBV7-2 and TRBJ1-2 provide the parts outside the CDR3, is GAGVSQSPSNKVTEKGKDVELRCDPISGHTALYWYRQSLGQGLEFLIYFQGNSAPDKSGLPSDRFSAERTGGSVSTLTIQRTQQEDSAVYLCASSYGHHGYTFGSGTRLTVV.

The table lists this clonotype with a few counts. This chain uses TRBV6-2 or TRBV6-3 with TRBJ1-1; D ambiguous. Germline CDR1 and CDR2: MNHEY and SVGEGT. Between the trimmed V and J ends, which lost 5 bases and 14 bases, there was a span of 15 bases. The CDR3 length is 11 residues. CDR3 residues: CASSMGQECFF. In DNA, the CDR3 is TGTGCCAGCAGTATGGGCCAGGAATGCTTCTTT.

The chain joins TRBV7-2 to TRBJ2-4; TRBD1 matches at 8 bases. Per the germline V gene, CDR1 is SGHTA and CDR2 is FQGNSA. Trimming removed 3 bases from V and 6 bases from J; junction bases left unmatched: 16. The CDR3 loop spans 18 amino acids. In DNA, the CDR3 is TGTGCCAGCAGCTTTTCCCCCCCGCTTCGACAGGGGAGAAACATTCAGTACTTC. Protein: CASSFSPPLRQGRNIQYF.

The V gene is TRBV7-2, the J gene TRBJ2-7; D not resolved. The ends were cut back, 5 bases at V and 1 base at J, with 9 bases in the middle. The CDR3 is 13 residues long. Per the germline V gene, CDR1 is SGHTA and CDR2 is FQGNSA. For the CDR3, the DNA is TGTGCCAGCAGCAATGAAGGGTCCTACGAGCAGTACTTC. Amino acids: CASSNEGSYEQYF. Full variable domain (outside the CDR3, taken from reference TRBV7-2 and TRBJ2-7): GAGVSQSPSNKVTEKGKDVELRCDPISGHTALYWYRQSLGQGLEFLIYFQGNSAPDKSGLPSDRFSAERTGGSVSTLTIQRTQQEDSAVYLCASSNEGSYEQYFGPGTRLTVT.

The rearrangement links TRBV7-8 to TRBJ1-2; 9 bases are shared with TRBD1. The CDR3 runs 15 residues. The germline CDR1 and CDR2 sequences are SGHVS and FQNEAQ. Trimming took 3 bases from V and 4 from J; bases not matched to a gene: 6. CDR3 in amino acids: CASSLAMDRGYGYTF. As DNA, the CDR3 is TGTGCCAGCAGCTTGGCTATGGACAGGGGCTATGGCTACACCTTC.

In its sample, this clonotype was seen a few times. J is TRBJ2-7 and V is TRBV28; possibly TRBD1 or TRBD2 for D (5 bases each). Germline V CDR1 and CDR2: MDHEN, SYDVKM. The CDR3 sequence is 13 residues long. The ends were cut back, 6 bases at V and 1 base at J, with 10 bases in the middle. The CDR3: CASSGDRSYEQYF. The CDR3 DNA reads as TGTGCCAGCAGCGGGGACCGGTCCTACGAGCAGTACTTC. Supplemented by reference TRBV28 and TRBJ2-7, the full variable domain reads DVKVTQSSRYLVKRTGEKVFLECVQDMDHENMFWYRQDPGLGLRLIYFSYDVKMKEKGDIPEGYSVSREKKERFSLILESASTNQTSMYLCASSGDRSYEQYFGPGTRLTVT.

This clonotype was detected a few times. The CDR3 nucleotides read TGTGCCAGCAGCCCGGACACCCACAGACTCAATGAAAAACTGTTTTTT. It yields the protein CASSPDTHRLNEKLFF. This rearrangement joins TRBV7-9 to TRBJ1-4, with D possibly being TRBD1 (5 bases). This CDR3 has 16 residues. Germline assignment: CDR1 SEHNR and CDR2 FQNEAQ (reference sequence). The V end was cut by 5 bases, the J end by 5 bases, with 18 bases between.

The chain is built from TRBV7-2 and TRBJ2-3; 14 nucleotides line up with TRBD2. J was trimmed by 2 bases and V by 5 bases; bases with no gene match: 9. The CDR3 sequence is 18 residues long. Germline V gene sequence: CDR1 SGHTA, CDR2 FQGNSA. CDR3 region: CASSPGLAGGLDTDTQYF. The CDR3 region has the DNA TGTGCCAGCAGCCCAGGACTAGCGGGAGGCCTCGACACAGATACGCAGTATTTT.

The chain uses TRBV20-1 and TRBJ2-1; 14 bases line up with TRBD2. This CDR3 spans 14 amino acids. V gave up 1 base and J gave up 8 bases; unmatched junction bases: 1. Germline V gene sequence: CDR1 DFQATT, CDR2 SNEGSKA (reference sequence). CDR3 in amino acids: CSARGTSGGYEQFF. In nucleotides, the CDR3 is TGCAGTGCTAGAGGGACTAGCGGGGGGTATGAGCAGTTCTTC.

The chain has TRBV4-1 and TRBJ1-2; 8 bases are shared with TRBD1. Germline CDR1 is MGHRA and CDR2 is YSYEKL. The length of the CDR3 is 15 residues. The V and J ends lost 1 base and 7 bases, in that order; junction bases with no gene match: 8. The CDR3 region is CASSQVPTGGSGYTF. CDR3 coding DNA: TGCGCCAGCAGCCAAGTGCCTACAGGGGGAAGTGGCTACACCTTC.

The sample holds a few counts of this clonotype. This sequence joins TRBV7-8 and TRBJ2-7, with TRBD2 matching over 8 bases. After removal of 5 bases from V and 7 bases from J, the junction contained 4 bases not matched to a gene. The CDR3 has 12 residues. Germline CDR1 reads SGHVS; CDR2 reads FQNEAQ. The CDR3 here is CASSRRGGEQYF. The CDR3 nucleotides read TGTGCCAGCAGCCGACGGGGGGGGGAGCAGTACTTC.

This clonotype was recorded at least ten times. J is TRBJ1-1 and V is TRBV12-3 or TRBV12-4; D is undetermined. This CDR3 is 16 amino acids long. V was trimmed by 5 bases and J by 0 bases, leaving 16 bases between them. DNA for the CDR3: TGTGCCAGCAGTCCACCCCCAGGAGCCATGAACACTGAAGCTTTCTTT. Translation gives CASSPPPGAMNTEAFF.

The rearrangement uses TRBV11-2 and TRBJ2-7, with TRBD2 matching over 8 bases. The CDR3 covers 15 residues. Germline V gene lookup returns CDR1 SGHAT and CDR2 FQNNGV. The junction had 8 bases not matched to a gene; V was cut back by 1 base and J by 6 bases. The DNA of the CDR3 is TGTGCCAGCAGCTTAGGTGGGACTAGAAAATTCGAGCAGTACTTC. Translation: CASSLGGTRKFEQYF.

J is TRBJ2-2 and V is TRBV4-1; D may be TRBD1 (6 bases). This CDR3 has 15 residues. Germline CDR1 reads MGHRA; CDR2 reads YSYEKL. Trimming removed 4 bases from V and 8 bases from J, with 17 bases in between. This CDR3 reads CASSPRTGWGGELFF. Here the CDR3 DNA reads TGCGCCAGCAGCCCAAGAACAGGGTGGGGAGGGGAGCTGTTTTTT.

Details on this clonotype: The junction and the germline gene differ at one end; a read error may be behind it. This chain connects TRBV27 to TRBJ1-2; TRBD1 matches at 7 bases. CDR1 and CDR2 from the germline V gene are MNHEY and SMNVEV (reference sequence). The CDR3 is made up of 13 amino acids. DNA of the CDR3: TGTGCCAGCGGCGGACAGGCTAATTATGGCTACACCTTC. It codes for CASGGQANYGYTF.